The 26 T cell receptor beta chains given below trace back to one sample, sequenced in a study of T cell repertoires in cytomegalovirus infection. Using its own MiXCR run on the reads, TCRdb lists one record per CDR3 protein. The sample yields just under 550,000 distinct CDR3 sequences, less than 30% seen once. The sample consisted of PBMCs. These receptors were taken from a human donor in good health (CMV status not recorded). Some clones in this sample may be carry-over from other donors' samples.

The chain has TRBV14 and TRBJ2-3; TRBD2 agrees at 15 bases. The length of the CDR3 is 20 residues. V gave up 0 bases and J gave up 4 bases; unmatched junction bases: 11. Per germline, CDR1 SGHDN and CDR2 FVKESK. CDR3 amino acids: CASSQDGLAGGPISSDTQYF. CDR3 nucleotide sequence: TGTGCCAGCAGCCAAGACGGACTAGCGGGAGGGCCTATTTCTTCAGATACGCAGTATTTT.

The genes are TRBV24-1 and TRBJ2-1, with unresolved D. This CDR3 region has 12 residues. Deletions cut 2 bases from V and 9 bases from J, with 7 bases between. The germline gives CDR1 KGHDR, CDR2 SFDVKD. The CDR3 region has the DNA TGTGCCACCAGTGATTCGTTTTCTGAGCAGTTCTTC. It is translated as CATSDSFSEQFF.

The chain links TRBV5-1 to TRBJ2-3, with a weak D call TRBD2 (5 bases). The V and J ends lost 1 base and 5 bases respectively, with 17 bases between them. This CDR3 is built from 16 residues. Germline assignment: CDR1 SGHRS and CDR2 YFSETQ. In DNA, the CDR3 is TGCGCCAGCAGCTTGTTATCGATCAACCGGGGAGATACGCAGTATTTT. It yields the protein CASSLLSINRGDTQYF.

The V call is TRBV15, the J call TRBJ1-3, with TRBD1 as a possible D gene (6 bases). CDR3 length: 16 amino acids. Germline V gene data show CDR1 as LNHNV and CDR2 as YYDKDF (reference sequence). Trimming took off 1 base at V and 1 base at J, with 11 bases between the two ends. The CDR3 loop is CATSRGTDLSGNTIYF. The CDR3 bases are TGTGCCACCAGCAGAGGGACAGATCTATCTGGAAACACCATATATTTT. The full variable domain, completed using reference TRBV15 and TRBJ1-3, is DAMVIQNPRYQVTQFGKPVTLSCSQTLNHNVMYWYQQKSSQAPKLLFHYYDKDFNNEADTPDNFQSRRPNTSFCFLDIRSPGLGDTAMYLCATSRGTDLSGNTIYFGEGSWLTVV.

This clonotype has just one count. V usage is TRBV28 and J usage is TRBJ1-3, with 10 bases that match TRBD1. Germline CDR1 MDHEN, CDR2 SYDVKM. The CDR3 runs to 16 residues. Trimming cost V 5 bases and J 6 bases; bases outside gene matches: 10. The CDR3 sequence: CASSPFWDRGINTIYF. The CDR3 DNA follows: TGTGCCAGCAGTCCCTTTTGGGACAGGGGTATAAACACCATATATTTT.

This clonotype was detected only a few times. J is TRBJ2-3 and V is TRBV12-3 or TRBV12-4; D is perhaps TRBD1 (6 bases). V lost 9 bases to trimming and J lost 1 base, with 14 bases between them. This CDR3 region has 14 residues. In DNA form, the CDR3 reads TGTGCCAGTCGCCAGGGGATGGGCACAGATACGCAGTATTTT. As protein: CASRQGMGTDTQYF.

At least ten counts were recorded for this clonotype. The rearrangement uses TRBV7-2 and TRBJ1-1; perhaps TRBD1 as D (6 bases). CDR1 and CDR2 from the germline V gene are SGHTA and FQGNSA. The CDR3 has 14 amino acids. V was trimmed by 5 bases and J by 1 base, leaving 11 bases between them. The CDR3 coding sequence is TGTGCCAGCAGCGAACAGACAGGGAACACTGAAGCTTTCTTT. It specifies CASSEQTGNTEAFF.

The J gene is TRBJ2-7, the V gene TRBV4-3; D might be TRBD1 or TRBD2, each matching 5 bases. The CDR3 spans 15 residues. Trimming took off 3 bases at V and 3 bases at J, with 15 bases between the two ends. CDR1 is LGHNA and CDR2 is YSLEER in the germline V gene. CDR3 protein: CASSQGPGIGYEQYF. The CDR3 DNA follows: TGCGCCAGCAGCCAGGGACCCGGGATTGGCTACGAGCAGTACTTC.

This clonotype was seen only a few times. This rearrangement joins TRBV6-2 or TRBV6-3 to TRBJ2-7; D might be TRBD1 (6 bases). Trimming stripped 5 bases from V and 3 bases from J, with 11 bases between. In germline, CDR1 is MNHEY, CDR2 SVGEGT. The CDR3 totals 13 residues. In DNA form, the CDR3 reads TGTGCCAGCAGTCGGACAGAGGGCTACGAGCAGTACGTC. This codes for CASSRTEGYEQYV.

The chain links TRBV11-3 to TRBJ2-3, with 8 nucleotides matching TRBD1. J was trimmed by 2 bases and V by 5 bases; bases with no gene match: 9. The CDR3 runs 16 residues. Germline V CDR1 and CDR2: SGHNT, YENEEA. CDR3 amino acids: CASSPNRGIITDTQYF. The CDR3 nucleotides read TGTGCCAGCAGCCCCAACAGGGGGATTATCACAGATACGCAGTATTTT.

There are many counts of this clonotype. The chain carries TRBV7-2 and TRBJ2-3; no clear D. This CDR3 has 12 residues. Germline-derived CDR1 and CDR2 are SGHTA and FQGNSA. Between the trimmed V and J ends, which lost 2 bases and 6 bases, there was a span of 6 bases. Here the CDR3 reads CASSLYSDTQYF. In nucleotides, the CDR3 is TGTGCCAGCAGCTTATATAGTGATACGCAGTATTTT.

At least ten counts were recorded for this clonotype. The chain carries TRBV7-2 and TRBJ2-7; D is unresolved. This CDR3 contains 12 residues. The V end lost 5 bases, the J end lost 9 bases, and 14 bases lay between the germline ends. Germline values: CDR1 SGHTA, CDR2 FQGNSA. The CDR3 here is CASSPGGTGQYF. In DNA, the CDR3 is TGTGCCAGCAGCCCCGGCGGTACGGGGCAGTACTTC.

In this sample, this clonotype turned up a few times. V usage is TRBV6-2 or TRBV6-3 and J usage is TRBJ2-3; 7 bases map to TRBD1. The CDR3 is 14 residues long. Germline assignment: CDR1 MNHEY and CDR2 SVGEGT. V was clipped by 6 bases and J by 2 bases; unmatched bases: 5. The DNA of the CDR3 is TGTGCCAGCAGGTGGGACAGCTACACAGATACGCAGTATTTT. It specifies CASRWDSYTDTQYF.

The chain employs TRBV7-2 and TRBJ2-1; the D is unclear. V shed 4 bases and J shed 12 bases, with 13 bases lying between them. The CDR3 length is 12 residues. Germline V gene data show CDR1 as SGHTA and CDR2 as FQGNSA. The DNA of the CDR3 is TGTGCCAGCAGCTCCCAGCCCCCGGGGCAGTTCTTC. Translating gives CASSSQPPGQFF.

V gene TRBV7-2 combines with J gene TRBJ2-1, with D perhaps TRBD1 or TRBD2 (7 bases each). Germline V lookup: CDR1 SGHTA, CDR2 FQGNSA. This CDR3 spans 13 amino acids. Trimming shortened V by 5 bases and J by 7 bases, and 12 bases separated the two germline ends. The DNA of the CDR3 is TGTGCCAGCAGCGTCAGGGGGGGGAATGAGCAGTTCTTC. Protein sequence: CASSVRGGNEQFF.

The rearrangement uses TRBV5-1 and TRBJ2-2; 7 bases agree with TRBD2. Germline CDR1 is SGHRS and CDR2 is YFSETQ. V trimming: 2 bases; J trimming: 7 bases; junction bases outside the gene matches: 8. The CDR3 covers 15 residues. The CDR3 DNA reads TGCGCCAGCAGCTTAGCTCCGGGAGGTGGCGGGGAGCTGTTTTTT. Its protein product is CASSLAPGGGGELFF.

This chain uses TRBV5-4 with TRBJ2-5, with 9 nucleotides matching TRBD1. The CDR3 has 14 amino acids. The germline gives CDR1 SGHNT, CDR2 YYREEE (reference sequence). Trimming removed 4 bases from V and 5 bases from J; junction bases left unmatched: 6. The CDR3 reads CASSQQGAVETQYF. The CDR3, as DNA: TGTGCCAGCAGCCAACAGGGGGCCGTGGAGACCCAGTACTTC.

This clonotype has a handful of counts. The chain links TRBV6-6 to TRBJ1-5; a weak D match, TRBD1 (5 bases). CDR1 MNHNY and CDR2 SVGAGI come from the germline V gene (reference sequence). This CDR3 comprises 16 residues. Between the trimmed V and J ends, which lost 2 bases and 7 bases, there was a span of 18 bases. The chain's CDR3 is CASSYGLVSRDQPQHF. The CDR3 DNA sequence: TGTGCCAGCAGTTACGGGTTAGTTTCCCGGGACCAGCCCCAGCATTTT.

The chain recombines TRBV4-1 with TRBJ2-4, with 12 nucleotides matching TRBD2. After removal of 1 base from V and 1 base from J, the junction contained 5 bases not matched to a gene. CDR1 and CDR2 (germline): MGHRA, YSYEKL. The CDR3 contains 18 residues. Here the CDR3 DNA reads TGCGCCAGCAGCCAAGGAGGGACTAGCGGGCGGGCCAAAAACATTCAGTACTTC. It encodes CASSQGGTSGRAKNIQYF.

This clonotype was counted a few times. The chain employs TRBV27 and TRBJ2-7; D is possibly TRBD2 (6 bases). Germline values: CDR1 MNHEY, CDR2 SMNVEV (reference sequence). This CDR3 has 13 amino acids. Deletions cut 6 bases from V and 6 bases from J, with 15 bases between. CDR3 nucleotide sequence: TGTGCCAGCAGCTACGTGGAGGGGACCGAGCAGTACGTC. Its protein product is CASSYVEGTEQYV.

In its sample, this clonotype was seen a few times. The chain combines TRBV29-1 with TRBJ2-7; TRBD1 agrees at 8 bases. CDR1 and CDR2 (germline): SQVTM, ANQGSEA. The V gene end was trimmed by 6 bases and the J gene end by 0 bases; junction bases not matched to a gene: 1. The CDR3 extends over 12 amino acids. As DNA, the CDR3 is TGCAGCGTGACAGGGGTCTCCTACGAGCAGTACTTC. Its protein product is CSVTGVSYEQYF.

This chain joins TRBV11-2 and TRBJ2-7; D may be TRBD1 (8 bases). The CDR3 has 15 amino acids. Germline lookup yields CDR1 SGHAT and CDR2 FQNNGV. Trimming stripped 2 bases from V and 7 bases from J, with 18 bases between. The CDR3 loop reads CASSLTGGGGQEQYV. Here the CDR3 DNA reads TGTGCCAGCAGCTTAACAGGGGGGGGGGGTCAGGAGCAGTACGTC.

The chain is built from TRBV7-6 and TRBJ2-2; TRBD1 aligns across 8 bases. The CDR3 is 17 amino acids. Germline lookup yields CDR1 SGHVS and CDR2 FNYEAQ. V gave up 5 bases and J gave up 4 bases; unmatched junction bases: 12. CDR3 loop: CASSLPLTGEGTGELFF. In nucleotides, the CDR3 is TGTGCCAGCAGCCTCCCATTGACAGGGGAAGGCACCGGGGAGCTGTTTTTT.

This clonotype was recorded many times. V and J are TRBV7-9 and TRBJ2-1; no reliable D call. The CDR3 length is 15 residues. V lost 5 bases and J lost 1, with 12 bases in between. Germline V gene lookup returns CDR1 SEHNR and CDR2 FQNEAQ (reference sequence). CDR3 nucleotide sequence: TGTGCCAGCAGCATGCCGGGTAATTCCTACAATGAGCAGTTCTTC. It specifies CASSMPGNSYNEQFF. Full variable domain (remainder filled in from reference TRBV7-9 and TRBJ2-1): DTGVSQNPRHKITKRGQNVTFRCDPISEHNRLYWYRQTLGQGPEFLTYFQNEAQLEKSRLLSDRFSAERPKGSFSTLEIQRTEQGDSAMYLCASSMPGNSYNEQFFGPGTRLTVL.

The chain uses TRBV10-3 and TRBJ1-2; D remains unclear. CDR3 length equals 13 residues. Germline lookup yields CDR1 ENHRY and CDR2 SYGVKD. Trimming cost V 11 bases and J 3 bases, with 16 bases left between them. The CDR3 bases are TGTGCCCTAAAAGCTGGTGACCACTATGGCTACACCTTC. Translation gives CALKAGDHYGYTF.

This clonotype was observed a few times. The V call is TRBV2, the J call TRBJ2-1; D remains ambiguous. Trimming removed 4 bases at V and 6 bases at J, with 10 bases between. Germline CDR1 is SNHLY and CDR2 is FYNNEI. The CDR3 runs 13 residues. CDR3 sequence reads: CASSGAWVNEQFF. As DNA, the CDR3 is TGTGCCAGCAGTGGGGCATGGGTCAATGAGCAGTTCTTC.